Listed below are T cell receptor beta chains from one sample, sequenced in a study of beta chain features in type 1 diabetes. The table came from immunoSEQ multiplex PCR; TCRdb's copy has only in-frame clones and leaves some out. The data hold roughly 120,000 clones, with under 40% observed a single time. Sequenced: stem cell memory CD4+ T cells from blood. Receptor source: a woman younger than 30 in good health. The CDR3 runs from the conserved cysteine through the conserved F or W. The order of the fields is V gene, clone size, D gene, J gene, CDR3 protein, CDR3 DNA. D genes are given only for firm matches. Size is omitted from some rows. Given values are once, few, many or a class for expanded clones.

TRBV19	once	TRBD2	TRBJ2-1	CASMLAGAAYNEQFF	TGTGCCAGTATGTTAGCGGGAGCCGCCTACAATGAGCAGTTCTTC
TRBV5-1	.	TRBD1	TRBJ2-7	CASSLGTGGVNEQYF	TGCGCCAGCAGCTTGGGTACAGGGGGAGTCAACGAGCAGTACTTC
TRBV6-6	once	TRBD1	TRBJ2-7	CASSWDRGQYEQYF	TGTGCCAGCAGCTGGGACAGGGGGCAATACGAGCAGTACTTC
TRBV7-9	few	.	TRBJ2-5	CASSRNTGKGETQYF	TGTGCCAGCAGCCGGAACACAGGGAAGGGCGAGACCCAGTACTTC
TRBV6-6	.	TRBD1	TRBJ2-1	CASSPGTGVVNEQFF	TGTGCCAGCAGTCCCGGGACAGGGGTTGTCAATGAGCAGTTCTTC
TRBV28	.	.	TRBJ2-7	CASRGASVATQRDEQYF	TGTGCCAGCAGGGGGGCGTCGGTGGCGACCCAACGCGACGAGCAGTACTTC
TRBV21-1	.	.	TRBJ1-1	CASSIGATNTEAFF	TGTGCCAGCAGCATAGGGGCTACGAACACTGAAGCTTTCTTT
TRBV15	.	.	TRBJ2-4	CATSRSFRGSIKNIQYF	TGTGCCACCAGCAGATCCTTTCGGGGGAGTATTAAAAACATTCAGTACTTC
TRBV28	few	TRBD1	TRBJ1-2	CASSSQDRVFGGYTF	TGTGCCAGCAGTTCCCAGGACAGGGTGTTCGGTGGCTACACCTTC
TRBV29-1	few	TRBD2	TRBJ2-2	CSVGRQVLAGGPGELFF	TGCAGCGTTGGACGACAGGTCCTAGCGGGAGGGCCCGGGGAGCTGTTTTTT
TRBV2	.	.	TRBJ1-5	CASSQTTGNSNQPQHF	TGTGCCAGCAGTCAAACTACAGGTAATAGCAATCAGCCCCAGCATTTT
TRBV27	.	TRBD2	TRBJ2-7	CASSLSLAGRRGAEQYF	TGTGCCAGCAGTTTATCCCTAGCGGGAAGGAGGGGAGCCGAGCAGTACTTC
TRBV5-1	.	.	TRBJ2-1	CASSFSRNYNEQFF	TGCGCCAGCAGCTTTTCGCGGAATTACAATGAGCAGTTCTTC
TRBV27	.	.	TRBJ2-5	CASSPRLQETQYF	TGTGCCAGCAGTCCGCGGCTCCAAGAGACCCAGTACTTC
TRBV30	few	.	TRBJ2-1	CAWSGAGEQFF	TGTGCCTGGAGTGGGGCGGGTGAGCAGTTCTTC
TRBV19	.	TRBD1	TRBJ1-2	CASSIDRGRSDGYTF	TGTGCCAGTAGTATAGACAGGGGGCGTTCGGACGGCTACACCTTC